This record covers a single TCR beta chain. Its matching antigen is unknown. The library came from three nested PCR rounds adapted from ARM-PCR protocols. TCRdb passed the multiplex PCR reads through MiXCR, listing each CDR3 protein once. This sample has some 71,000 distinct CDR3 sequences; roughly 72% occur once, and the top ten carry approximately 9.5%. RNA was extracted from bulk tissue without any cell sorting. Newly diagnosed lung cancer patients had thoracic surgery in China, August–November 2014, without prior chemotherapy. The data were obtained in a study of tumor and adjacent non-tumor tissue in lung cancer. Study summary: Patients comprised about a dozen adenocarcinoma, a couple of squamous cell carcinoma and 1 small cell lung cancer.

Study-level results: Top 100 clones took a larger repertoire share in normal lung.

The sample consisted of lung tumor tissue. The sequence was obtained from a woman in her thirties or forties with non-small cell lung cancer.

This CDR3 reads CASVRETNDYEQYF. The CDR3 DNA sequence: TGTGCCAGCGTACGGGAGACTAACGACTACGAGCAGTACTTC. The chain is built from TRBV6-6 and TRBJ2-7, with TRBD2 as a possible D gene (6 bases). Trimming removed 8 bases at V and 3 bases at J, with 17 bases between. CDR1 is MNHNY, CDR2 SVGAGI, per germline (reference sequence). CDR3 length: 14 amino acids.